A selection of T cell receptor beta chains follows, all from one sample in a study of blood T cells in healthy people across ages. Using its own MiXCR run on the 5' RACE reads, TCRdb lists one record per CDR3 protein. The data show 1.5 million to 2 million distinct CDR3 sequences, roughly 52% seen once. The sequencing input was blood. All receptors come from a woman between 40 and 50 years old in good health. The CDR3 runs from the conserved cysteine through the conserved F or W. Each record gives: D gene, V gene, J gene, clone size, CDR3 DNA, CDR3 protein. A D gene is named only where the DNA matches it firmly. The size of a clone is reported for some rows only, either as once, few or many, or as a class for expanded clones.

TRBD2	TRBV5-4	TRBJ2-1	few	TGTGCCAGCAGCTTGCCGGGGGGGTCCTACAATGAGCAGTTCTTC	CASSLPGGSYNEQFF
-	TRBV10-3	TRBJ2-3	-	TGTGCCATCTCTCCAGGGGATACGCAGTATTTT	CAISPGDTQYF
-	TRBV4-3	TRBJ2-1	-	TGCGCCAGCAGCCAAGTGGGGGGGGGCGGACTCCGCAATGAGCAGTTCTTC	CASSQVGGGGLRNEQFF
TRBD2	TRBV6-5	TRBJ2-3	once	TGTGCCAGCAGCGGGGGGGATGGAGAAGGCACAGATACGCAGTATTTT	CASSGGDGEGTDTQYF
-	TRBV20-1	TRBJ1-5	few	TGCAGTGCTAGAAGCGAATATAGCAATCAGCCCCAGCATTTT	CSARSEYSNQPQHF
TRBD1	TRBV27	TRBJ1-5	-	TGTGCCAGCAGTTTTTCCGGGACAGGTCGCAATCAGCCCCAGCATTTT	CASSFSGTGRNQPQHF
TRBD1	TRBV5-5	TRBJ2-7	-	TGTGCCAGCAGTTATTTACCGGGACAGGGCTACGAGCAGTACTTC	CASSYLPGQGYEQYF
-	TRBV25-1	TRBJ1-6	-	TGTGCCAGCAGCGGGGAAGTCGTCTCACCCCTCCACTTT	CASSGEVVSPLHF
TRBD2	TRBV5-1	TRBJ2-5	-	TGCGCCAGCAGCCTCGACCCCAGCGGGGGGGTTTCGTTTGAGCAGTACTTC	CASSLDPSGGVSFEQYF
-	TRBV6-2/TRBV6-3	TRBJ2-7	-	TGTGCCAGCAGTGAGGCGGGGCCCAGCTACGAGCAGTACTTC	CASSEAGPSYEQYF
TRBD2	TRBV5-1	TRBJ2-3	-	TGCGCCAGCAGCTTTTTCACGGCCAGCGGGGGGTATACTAGCACAGATACGCAGTATTTT	CASSFFTASGGYTSTDTQYF
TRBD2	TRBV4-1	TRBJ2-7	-	TGCGCCAGCAGCCAGGGTCTAGCGGGGCCTACCTACGAGCAGTACTTC	CASSQGLAGPTYEQYF